The 29 T cell receptor beta chains below were found in one sample sequenced in a study of T cell clones after liver transplantation. The repertoire was sequenced with immunoSEQ multiplex PCR; TCRdb's copy has only in-frame clones and lacks some. The table includes tens of thousands of clones, about nine tenths detected once. The sequencing used CD4+ T cells from blood, collected before liver transplant. The receptors derive from a human donor who received a liver transplant.

The rearrangement joins TRBV27 to TRBJ2-1; 9 positions match TRBD2. CDR3 length: 16 amino acids. Germline V gene sequence: CDR1 MNHEY, CDR2 SMNVEV (reference sequence). The J segment lost 5 bases and the V segment lost 3 bases, leaving 8 bases of the junction unmatched. CDR3 nucleotides: TGTGCCAGCAGTTTCGCTAGCGGGACCCTCCACAATGAGCAGTTCTTC. It translates to CASSFASGTLHNEQFF.

V and J are TRBV29-1 and TRBJ2-7; D perhaps matches TRBD2 (6 bases). Trimming cost V 7 bases and J 3 bases, with 10 bases left between them. Germline-derived CDR1 and CDR2 are SQVTM and ANQGSEA. This CDR3 has 11 amino acids. The DNA for the CDR3 is TGCAGCGCCGATAGCGGCTACGAGCAGTACTTC. Its protein is CSADSGYEQYF.

This chain joins TRBV19 and TRBJ2-1, with TRBD2 matching over 10 bases. This CDR3 spans 16 amino acids. In germline, CDR1 is LNHDA, CDR2 SQIVND (reference sequence). J lost 12 bases, V lost 5 bases, and 16 bases had no gene match. The DNA of the CDR3 is TGTGCCAGTAGTTCCCGACTAGCGGGTTCTGATAGGTCGCAGTTCTTC. Amino acids: CASSSRLAGSDRSQFF.

The chain links TRBV5-4 to TRBJ1-2; a possible D gene is TRBD1 (6 bases). CDR1 is SGHNT and CDR2 is YYREEE in the germline V gene (reference sequence). V was trimmed by 0 bases and J by 6 bases, leaving 18 bases between them. CDR3 length: 16 residues. The CDR3 DNA reads TGTGCCAGCAGCTTGGCCGGGGGGCGCAGGATGGATGGCTACACCTTC. Protein product: CASSLAGGRRMDGYTF.

This clone showed up just a few times. The chain employs TRBV29-1 and TRBJ1-1; D is unresolved. CDR1 SQVTM and CDR2 ANQGSEA come from the germline V gene. The CDR3 spans 12 residues. The V end was cut by 4 bases, the J end by 4 bases, with 10 bases between. The CDR3 nucleotides read TGCAGCGTTGTTGTAGGGAGCACTGAAGCTTTCTTT. Translated: CSVVVGSTEAFF. Based on the CDR3 plus reference TRBV29-1 and TRBJ1-1, the full variable domain is SAVISQKPSRDICQRGTSLTIQCQVDSQVTMMFWYRQQPGQSLTLIATANQGSEATYESGFVIDKFPISRPNLTFSTLTVSNMSPEDSSIYLCSVVVGSTEAFFGQGTRLTVV.

The DNA for the CDR3 is TGTGCCAGCTCACCGCTGACAGGCTTCGCGAACACCGGGGAGCTGTTTTTT. It translates to CASSPLTGFANTGELFF. The chain is built from TRBV18 and TRBJ2-2, with D tentatively TRBD1 (6 bases). The CDR3 sequence is 17 residues long. V lost 3 bases and J 0 bases, leaving 14 bases between the germline ends. Germline values: CDR1 KGHSH, CDR2 LQKENI.

This clone was picked up a small number of times. The DNA of the CDR3 is TGTGCCAGCAGCGCCGACCCGGGACTAGCGGGTCATGAGCAGTTCTTC. This encodes CASSADPGLAGHEQFF. The chain uses TRBV9 and TRBJ2-1, with TRBD2 matching 12 bases. The CDR3 is made up of 16 amino acids. The J segment lost 8 bases and the V segment lost 3 bases, leaving 9 bases of the junction unmatched. Germline CDR1 and CDR2: SGDLS and YYNGEE.

The rearrangement links TRBV7-2 to TRBJ2-2; 10 bases map to TRBD2. CDR3 size: 17 residues. In germline, CDR1 is SGHTA, CDR2 FQGNSA. The J segment lost 5 bases and the V segment lost 3 bases, leaving 9 bases of the junction unmatched. The CDR3 reads CASSFGLAGVGTGELFF. DNA for the CDR3: TGTGCCAGCAGCTTCGGGCTAGCGGGAGTGGGGACCGGGGAGCTGTTTTTT.

This chain connects TRBV7-9 to TRBJ2-1; 14 bases map to TRBD2. The CDR3 contains 17 residues. Germline CDR1 SEHNR, CDR2 FQNEAQ (reference sequence). Trimming took 2 bases from V and 5 from J; bases not matched to a gene: 5. CDR3 region: CASSLWMGLAGDNEQFF. Here the CDR3 DNA reads TGTGCCAGCAGCTTATGGATGGGACTAGCGGGAGACAATGAGCAGTTCTTC.

The genes are TRBV5-1 and TRBJ2-5; TRBD1 matches 10 bases. The CDR3 loop spans 14 amino acids. Germline V lookup: CDR1 SGHRS, CDR2 YFSETQ. The J segment lost 3 bases and the V segment lost 7 bases, leaving 6 bases of the junction unmatched. The CDR3 here is CASRVGTGEETQYF. The CDR3 DNA follows: TGCGCCAGCCGAGTCGGGACAGGGGAAGAGACCCAGTACTTC. Full variable domain (outside the CDR3, taken from reference TRBV5-1 and TRBJ2-5): KAGVTQTPRYLIKTRGQQVTLSCSPISGHRSVSWYQQTPGQGLQFLFEYFSETQRNKGNFPGRFSGRQFSNSRSEMNVSTLELGDSALYLCASRVGTGEETQYFGPGTRLLVL.

The CDR3 is CASRPGPETQYF. CDR3 nucleotides: TGTGCCAGCAGACCGGGACCGGAGACCCAGTACTTC. The chain employs TRBV6-5 and TRBJ2-5; D tentatively reads TRBD1 or TRBD2 (5 bases each). Trimming cost V 6 bases and J 5 bases, with 10 bases left between them. CDR3 size: 12 residues. Germline CDR1 is MNHEY and CDR2 is SVGAGI.

The V gene is TRBV2, the J gene TRBJ2-1, with 8 bases lining up with TRBD2. Looked up from germline, CDR1 is SNHLY and CDR2 is FYNNEI. Germline trimming cut 7 bases from V and 7 bases from J; bases unmatched to any gene: 6. The CDR3 has 13 amino acids. CDR3: CASITGTSNEQFF. The DNA of the CDR3 is TGTGCCAGCATTACCGGGACTAGTAATGAGCAGTTCTTC.

This rearrangement joins TRBV7-2 to TRBJ2-7; either TRBD1 or TRBD2 may supply D (5 bases each). The V gene lost 5 bases and the J gene lost 4 bases, with 9 bases spanning the gap. The V gene's germline CDR1 is SGHTA and CDR2 FQGNSA. The CDR3 extends over 12 amino acids. The CDR3 loop reads CASSRDQYEQYF. The DNA for the CDR3 is TGTGCCAGCAGCCGGGACCAATACGAGCAGTACTTC.

The rearrangement joins TRBV6-5 to TRBJ2-7; D may be TRBD1 (7 bases). The CDR3 extends over 14 amino acids. Germline values: CDR1 MNHEY, CDR2 SVGAGI. The ends were cut back, 7 bases at V and 3 bases at J, with 16 bases in the middle. The CDR3 is CASTIRQGLYEQYF. CDR3 in DNA: TGTGCCAGCACCATCCGACAGGGACTCTACGAGCAGTACTTC.

This chain links TRBV6-6 with TRBJ2-7, with D possibly TRBD2 on 6 matching bases. Germline V gives CDR1 MNHNY, CDR2 SVGAGI (reference sequence). CDR3 length equals 11 residues. Trimming left V 8 bases short and J 4 bases short, with 9 bases between. The CDR3 DNA reads as TGTGCCAGCGGAGGGGCGTACGAGCAGTACTTC. Encoded protein: CASGGAYEQYF.

The V gene is TRBV19, the J gene TRBJ2-7; no firm D call. The CDR3 runs 12 residues. The germline V gene has CDR1 LNHDA and CDR2 SQIVND (reference sequence). V shed 4 bases and J shed 1 base, with 5 bases lying between them. Written as DNA, the CDR3 is TGTGCCAGTAGTACCCAGTCCTACGAGCAGTACTTC. Residues: CASSTQSYEQYF.

CDR3 protein: CSVIPGLGNEQFF. The CDR3 DNA reads as TGCAGCGTTATCCCGGGCCTGGGCAATGAGCAGTTCTTC. The genes are TRBV29-1 and TRBJ2-1; D remains unclear. Per germline, CDR1 SQVTM and CDR2 ANQGSEA. V gave up 5 bases and J gave up 6 bases, with 14 bases separating them. CDR3 length equals 13 residues.

The V gene is TRBV5-4, the J gene TRBJ2-1; 11 nucleotides match TRBD2. The CDR3 covers 17 residues. CDR1 SGHNT and CDR2 YYREEE come from the germline V gene (reference sequence). The J segment lost 4 bases and the V segment lost 4 bases, leaving 10 bases of the junction unmatched. CDR3 amino acids: CASSAGTTSGKYNEQFF. CDR3 nucleotides: TGTGCCAGCAGCGCGGGAACGACTAGCGGGAAGTACAATGAGCAGTTCTTC. The full variable domain, in which reference TRBV5-4 and TRBJ2-1 provide the parts outside the CDR3, is ETGVTQSPTHLIKTRGQQVTLRCSSQSGHNTVSWYQQALGQGPQFIFQYYREEENGRGNFPPRFSGLQFPNYSSELNVNALELDDSALYLCASSAGTTSGKYNEQFFGPGTRLTVL.

The V call is TRBV7-9, the J call TRBJ2-2; D uncertain. Germline CDR1 is SEHNR and CDR2 is FQNEAQ (reference sequence). The CDR3 covers 14 residues. The V end lost 3 bases, the J end lost 1 base, and 6 bases lay between the germline ends. DNA for the CDR3: TGTGCCAGCAGCTTCGCAGGGAACACCGGGGAGCTGTTTTTT. The encoded protein is CASSFAGNTGELFF.

The chain links TRBV5-5 to TRBJ1-2; weak D call: TRBD1 (5 bases). The V end was cut by 4 bases, the J end by 4 bases, with 17 bases between. The germline V gene has CDR1 SGHKS and CDR2 YYEKEE (reference sequence). The CDR3 extends over 15 amino acids. This chain's CDR3 is CASSHEGDPGYGYTF. The CDR3 DNA reads as TGTGCCAGCAGCCACGAAGGGGACCCGGGCTATGGCTACACCTTC.

The chain has TRBV29-1 and TRBJ1-1; no clear D gene. Germline CDR1 and CDR2: SQVTM and ANQGSEA. The CDR3 extends over 13 amino acids. V dropped 0 bases and J dropped 1 base, with 6 bases sitting between them. In DNA, the CDR3 is TGCAGCGTTGAAGATCGAGCGAACACTGAAGCTTTCTTT. It specifies CSVEDRANTEAFF.

The chain joins TRBV5-6 to TRBJ2-7; no reliable D call. V lost 0 bases and J 0 bases, leaving 7 bases between the germline ends. The CDR3 spans 14 residues. Germline-derived CDR1 and CDR2 are SGHDT and YYEEEE. DNA of the CDR3: TGTGCCAGCAGCTTGGTTACCGGCTCCTACGAGCAGTACTTC. Translation: CASSLVTGSYEQYF. The entire variable domain, with the rest obtained from reference TRBV5-6 and TRBJ2-7, is as follows: DAGVTQSPTHLIKTRGQQVTLRCSPKSGHDTVSWYQQALGQGPQFIFQYYEEEERQRGNFPDRFSGHQFPNYSSELNVNALLLGDSALYLCASSLVTGSYEQYFGPGTRLTVT.

The rearrangement links TRBV10-3 to TRBJ1-5; D is ambiguous. The CDR3 covers 15 residues. Germline V lookup: CDR1 ENHRY, CDR2 SYGVKD. Trimming stripped 0 bases from V and 7 bases from J, with 13 bases between. This CDR3 is CAISESTEGWQPQHF. The CDR3, as DNA: TGTGCCATCAGTGAGTCGACCGAAGGGTGGCAGCCCCAGCATTTT.

This chain joins TRBV7-2 and TRBJ2-3; D uncertain. The length of the CDR3 is 13 residues. V gave up 3 bases and J gave up 6 bases, with 10 bases separating them. Germline CDR1 is SGHTA and CDR2 is FQGNSA. In DNA, the CDR3 is TGTGCCAGCAGCTTCTACCAGACCGATACGCAGTATTTT. Amino acid sequence: CASSFYQTDTQYF.

This sequence joins TRBV19 and TRBJ2-5; 7 positions agree with TRBD2. Germline assignment: CDR1 LNHDA and CDR2 SQIVND (reference sequence). This CDR3 has 13 amino acids. Trimming removed 10 bases from V and 5 bases from J; junction bases left unmatched: 10. CDR3 sequence reads: CATAGPREETQYF. The CDR3 nucleotides read TGTGCCACAGCGGGACCGAGAGAGGAGACCCAGTACTTC.

J is TRBJ1-6 and V is TRBV27, with D uncertain. V lost 8 bases and J lost 3, with 17 bases in between. Germline CDR1 and CDR2: MNHEY and SMNVEV (reference sequence). The CDR3 contains 16 residues. CDR3 nucleotide sequence: TGTGCCAGCGGCCCCCTCGCGTCGGGCTATAATTCACCCCTCCACTTT. Its translation is CASGPLASGYNSPLHF.

The V call is TRBV27, the J call TRBJ2-7, with 12 bases aligning to TRBD1. The V gene end was trimmed by 3 bases and the J gene end by 7 bases; junction bases not matched to a gene: 10. Per the germline V gene, CDR1 is MNHEY and CDR2 is SMNVEV (reference sequence). The CDR3 is made up of 16 amino acids. The CDR3 nucleotides are TGTGCCAGCAGTTTCAACACGGGACAGGGGGCAGGGGAGCAGTACTTC. Translating it yields CASSFNTGQGAGEQYF.

This clone was counted a single time. V usage is TRBV7-2 and J usage is TRBJ1-1; D not resolved. V lost 3 bases and J 1 base, leaving 6 bases between the germline ends. There are 13 residues in the CDR3. Germline lookup yields CDR1 SGHTA and CDR2 FQGNSA. The CDR3 DNA reads as TGTGCCAGCAGCTTCGGACGGAACACTGAAGCTTTCTTT. This encodes CASSFGRNTEAFF.

The V gene is TRBV7-9, the J gene TRBJ1-3; D gene unclear. CDR1 is SEHNR, CDR2 FQNEAQ, per germline (reference sequence). This CDR3 comprises 14 residues. Deletions cut 2 bases from V and 2 bases from J, with 7 bases between. Here the CDR3 reads CASSLSQTGNTIYF. The CDR3 nucleotides read TGTGCCAGCAGCTTATCCCAGACTGGAAACACCATATATTTT.